This T cell receptor (beta chain) is drawn from a study of T cell responses to AZD1222 COVID-19 vaccine. The study's findings and limits: The CD4 TCRs associated with vaccination extended across spike and predominated at 160-218 and 743-854. Reportedly, close to half of spike-specific TCRs are directed against unmutated variant regions. Baseline testing showed seropositivity in only a handful of AZD1222 recipients. It should be noted that donors were predominantly white British and more often female, and clonal diversity was possibly underestimated.

As to this clone: Its antigen is unknown.

From germline, CDR1 is ENHRY and CDR2 SYGVKD. V was clipped by 7 bases and J by 1 base, with 10 bases between them. This CDR3 is built from 14 residues. The table came from immunoSEQ multiplex PCR; TCRdb's copy has only in-frame clones and leaves some out. This sample has 150,000 to 200,000 clones, with around 93% found just once. The sequenced sample was peripheral blood, obtained 28 days after the second dose of the MenACWY control vaccine. The sequence was collected from an adult who received the MenACWY meningococcal vaccine as a control. This chain links TRBV10-3 with TRBJ2-2; D gene ambiguous. The CDR3 spells CAIKTNLNTGELFF. Here the CDR3 DNA reads TGTGCCATCAAGACGAATTTGAACACCGGGGAGCTGTTTTTT.